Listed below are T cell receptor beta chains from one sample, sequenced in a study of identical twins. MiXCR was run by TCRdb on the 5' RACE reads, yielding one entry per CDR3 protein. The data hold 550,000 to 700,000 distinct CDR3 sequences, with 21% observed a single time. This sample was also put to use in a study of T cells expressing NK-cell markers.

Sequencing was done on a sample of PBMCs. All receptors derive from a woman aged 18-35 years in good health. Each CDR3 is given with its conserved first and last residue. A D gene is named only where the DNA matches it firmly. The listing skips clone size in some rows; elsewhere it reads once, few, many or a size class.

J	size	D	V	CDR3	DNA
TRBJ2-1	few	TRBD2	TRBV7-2	CASSLTGLGYNEQFF	TGTGCCAGCAGCCTGACGGGACTAGGTTACAATGAGCAGTTCTTC
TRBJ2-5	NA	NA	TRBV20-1	CSARDYRRGWGETQYF	TGCAGTGCTAGAGATTATCGTAGGGGCTGGGGAGAGACCCAGTACTTC
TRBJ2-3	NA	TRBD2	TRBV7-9	CASTSTGLATDTQYF	TGTGCCAGCACCTCCACCGGACTAGCGACCGATACGCAGTATTTT
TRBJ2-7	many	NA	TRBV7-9	CASSFYLGEQYF	TGTGCCAGCAGCTTTTATCTCGGCGAGCAGTACTTC
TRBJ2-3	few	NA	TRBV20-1	CSAVKGLTDTQYF	TGCAGTGCTGTAAAAGGGCTCACAGATACGCAGTATTTT
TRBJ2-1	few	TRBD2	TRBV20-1	CSSKLGTGGEQFF	TGCAGTTCAAAGCTAGGTACGGGGGGTGAGCAGTTCTTC
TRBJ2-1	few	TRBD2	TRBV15	CATSHGLAGKDEQFF	TGTGCCACCAGCCACGGACTAGCGGGAAAGGATGAGCAGTTCTTC
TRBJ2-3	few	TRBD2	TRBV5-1	CASSLAGLAGYGDTQYF	TGCGCCAGCAGCTTGGCCGGGCTAGCGGGGTATGGAGATACGCAGTATTTT
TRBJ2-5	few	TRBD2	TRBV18	CASYGTSAETQYF	TGTGCCAGCTACGGGACTAGCGCAGAGACCCAGTACTTC
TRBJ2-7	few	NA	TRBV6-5	CASSYSRQFSYEQYF	TGTGCCAGCAGTTACTCGAGGCAGTTCTCCTACGAGCAGTACTTC
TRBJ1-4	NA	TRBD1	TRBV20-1	CSARGDREREKLFF	TGCAGTGCTAGGGGGGACAGGGAACGGGAAAAACTGTTTTTT
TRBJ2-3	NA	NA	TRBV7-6	CASAEGSRGTDTQYF	TGTGCCAGCGCTGAGGGGAGTAGAGGCACAGATACGCAGTATTTT
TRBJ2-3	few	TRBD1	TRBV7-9	CASSSRVGTGTDTQYF	TGTGCCAGCAGCTCCCGGGTGGGGACAGGAACAGATACGCAGTATTTT
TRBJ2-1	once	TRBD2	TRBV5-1	CASSLGLAGHEQFF	TGCGCCAGCAGCTTGGGGCTAGCGGGTCATGAGCAGTTCTTC
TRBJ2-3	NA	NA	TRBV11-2	CASSSRWNAGKILDTQYF	TGTGCCAGCAGCTCCCGGTGGAATGCGGGAAAGATTCTGGACACGCAGTATTTT
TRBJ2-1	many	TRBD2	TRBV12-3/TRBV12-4	CASSGPGAGGPYEQFF	TGTGCCAGCAGCGGTCCGGGGGCGGGAGGGCCCTATGAGCAGTTCTTC
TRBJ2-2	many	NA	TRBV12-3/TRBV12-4	CASRLNYPSSTGELFF	TGTGCCAGCAGGCTTAACTACCCCTCGAGCACCGGGGAGCTGTTTTTT
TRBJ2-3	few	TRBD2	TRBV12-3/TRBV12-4	CASTLLAGGIDTQYF	TGTGCCAGCACCCTACTAGCGGGAGGGATAGATACGCAGTATTTT
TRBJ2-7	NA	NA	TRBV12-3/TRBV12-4	CASRGRQGSPYEQYF	TGTGCCAGCAGGGGACGGCAGGGGTCTCCCTACGAGCAGTACTTC
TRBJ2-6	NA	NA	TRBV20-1	CSARRAIVSGANVLTF	TGCAGTGCACGCCGGGCAATCGTCTCTGGGGCCAACGTCCTGACTTTC
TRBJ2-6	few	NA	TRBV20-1	CSAPEQSGANVLTF	TGCAGTGCCCCTGAACAGTCTGGGGCCAACGTCCTGACTTTC
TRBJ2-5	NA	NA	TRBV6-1	CATHSGVSLETQYF	TGTGCCACCCACTCGGGGGTTTCTTTAGAGACCCAGTACTTC
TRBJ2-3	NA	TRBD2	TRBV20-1	CSVSLARGADTQYF	TGCAGTGTTTCACTAGCGCGGGGAGCAGATACGCAGTATTTT
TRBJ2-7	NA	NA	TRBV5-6	CASSLGPYEQHF	TGTGCCAGCAGCCTTGGTCCCTACGAGCAGCACTTC
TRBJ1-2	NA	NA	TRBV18	CASSQFSNYGYTF	TGTGCCAGCTCACAGTTCTCTAACTATGGCTACACCTTC
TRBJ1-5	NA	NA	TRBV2	CASGRTSNQPQHF	TGTGCCAGCGGACGGACTAGCAATCAGCCCCAGCATTTT
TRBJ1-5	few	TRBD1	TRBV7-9	CASSLTGQGANQPQHF	TGTGCCAGCAGCCTTACGGGACAGGGGGCCAATCAGCCCCAGCATTTT
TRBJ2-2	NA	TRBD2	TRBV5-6	CASSRAGGGTGELFF	TGTGCCAGCAGCCGGGCGGGAGGAGGCACCGGGGAGCTGTTTTTT
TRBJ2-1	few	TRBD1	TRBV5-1	CASSLDGQDYNEQFF	TGCGCCAGCAGCTTGGACGGACAGGACTACAATGAGCAGTTCTTC